A single sample is the source of the 8 T cell receptor beta chains below, sequenced in a study of neoadjuvant anti-PD-1 for oral cavity cancer. Some clones are missing from TCRdb's copy, which holds only in-frame ones; the method was immunoSEQ multiplex PCR. Seen here are roughly 14,000 clones, 60% to 70% observed once, and the top ten hold 2% to 2.5%. This specimen consisted of PBMCs, obtained before nivolumab (anti-PD-1) treatment. The origin of the receptors is a person between 40 and 85 years old with oral cavity squamous cell carcinoma.

This rearrangement joins TRBV5-1 to TRBJ2-5; 9 positions agree with TRBD2. CDR1 and CDR2 from the germline V gene are SGHRS and YFSETQ. The CDR3 length is 16 residues. V was pared by 5 bases and J by 5 bases, with 13 bases of the junction left unmatched. The CDR3 here is CASSSSLAGESETQYF. The CDR3 nucleotides read TGCGCCAGCAGTTCCTCTTTAGCGGGAGAGAGCGAGACCCAGTACTTC.

CDR3 sequence (DNA): TGCGCCAGCTCCAGTACCCTAGCGGGGGCCTTGAATGAGCAGTTCTTC. It is translated as CASSSTLAGALNEQFF. The chain combines TRBV5-1 with TRBJ2-1, with 10 bases lining up with TRBD2. V shed 7 bases, J shed 7 bases, and the junction held 14 bases outside the gene matches. CDR1 is SGHRS and CDR2 is YFSETQ in the germline V gene. The CDR3 loop spans 16 amino acids.

The CDR3 spells CSAGRTDTQYF. In DNA form, the CDR3 reads TGCAGTGCCGGGAGGACAGATACGCAGTATTTT. The chain is built from TRBV20-1 and TRBJ2-3; 7 bases agree with TRBD2. CDR1 and CDR2 (germline): DFQATT, SNEGSKA (reference sequence). With 6 bases clipped from V and 3 bases from J, the junction kept 0 bases outside the gene matches. This CDR3 has 11 residues.

Here the CDR3 DNA reads TGTGCCAGCAGTGAGGAGCTGGGCGGGGGAAAAGAGACCCAGTACTTC. Translation gives CASSEELGGGKETQYF. The chain joins TRBV2 to TRBJ2-5, with 7 bases aligning to TRBD2. V trimming: 3 bases; J trimming: 3 bases; junction bases outside the gene matches: 10. Germline-derived CDR1 and CDR2 are SNHLY and FYNNEI. The CDR3 contains 16 residues.

The chain couples TRBV5-5 to TRBJ2-1; TRBD1 is a possible D gene (6 bases). Germline-derived CDR1 and CDR2 are SGHKS and YYEKEE (reference sequence). The CDR3 spans 15 residues. The germline V and J ends were trimmed by 6 bases and 5 bases, with 18 bases remaining between them. The CDR3 DNA sequence: TGTGCCAGCACTTACACAGGGCAACTCCACAATGAGCAGTTCTTC. Protein: CASTYTGQLHNEQFF.

This clone was picked up a small number of times. The chain employs TRBV19 and TRBJ2-5; D gene ambiguous. The ends were cut back, 5 bases at V and 1 base at J, with 8 bases in the middle. The CDR3 covers 13 residues. Germline assignment: CDR1 LNHDA and CDR2 SQIVND (reference sequence). The CDR3 loop reads CASSWNSQETQYF. For the CDR3, the DNA is TGTGCCAGTAGTTGGAACAGCCAAGAGACCCAGTACTTC.

The rearrangement joins TRBV15 to TRBJ2-5, with a possible D match to TRBD2 (6 bases). V lost 1 base to trimming and J lost 3 bases, with 12 bases between them. This CDR3 comprises 15 residues. Per germline, CDR1 LNHNV and CDR2 YYDKDF (reference sequence). The CDR3 here is CATSRAGEVEETQYF. CDR3 DNA sequence: TGTGCCACCAGCAGAGCGGGAGAGGTGGAAGAGACCCAGTACTTC.

The chain joins TRBV27 to TRBJ2-7; possible D gene TRBD1, 6 bases. The CDR3 extends over 13 amino acids. V lost 5 bases and J 3 bases, leaving 11 bases between the germline ends. Germline lookup yields CDR1 MNHEY and CDR2 SMNVEV (reference sequence). The CDR3 region has the DNA TGTGCCAGCAGTCCAAGGGGGAACTACGAGCAGTACTTC. Translation gives CASSPRGNYEQYF.